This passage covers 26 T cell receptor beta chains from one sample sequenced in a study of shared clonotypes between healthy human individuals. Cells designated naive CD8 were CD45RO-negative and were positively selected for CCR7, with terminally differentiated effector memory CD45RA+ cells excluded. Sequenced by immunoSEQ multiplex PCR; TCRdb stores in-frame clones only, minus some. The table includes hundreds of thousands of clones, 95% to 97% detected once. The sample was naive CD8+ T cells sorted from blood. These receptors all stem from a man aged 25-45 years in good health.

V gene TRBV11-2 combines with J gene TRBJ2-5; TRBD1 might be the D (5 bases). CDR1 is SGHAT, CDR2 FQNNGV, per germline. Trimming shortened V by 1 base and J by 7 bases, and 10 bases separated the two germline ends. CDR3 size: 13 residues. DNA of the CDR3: TGTGCCAGCAGCTTAGTCCCGCAGGGGACCCAGTACTTC. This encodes CASSLVPQGTQYF.

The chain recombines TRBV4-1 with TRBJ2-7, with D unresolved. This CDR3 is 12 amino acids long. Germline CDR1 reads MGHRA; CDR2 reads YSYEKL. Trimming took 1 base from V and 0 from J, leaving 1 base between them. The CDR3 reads CASSQASYEQYF. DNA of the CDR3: TGCGCCAGCAGCCAAGCCTCCTACGAGCAGTACTTC.

The CDR3 bases are TGTGCCAGCTCTTTTTTGGGGACTAGCAACTTCAATGAGCAGTTCTTC. It specifies CASSFLGTSNFNEQFF. The chain recombines TRBV28 with TRBJ2-1; 9 bases align to TRBD2. The germline CDR1 and CDR2 sequences are MDHEN and SYDVKM. Trimming took 8 bases from V and 6 from J; bases not matched to a gene: 14. The CDR3 contains 16 residues. Variable domain in full (rest from reference TRBV28 and TRBJ2-1): DVKVTQSSRYLVKRTGEKVFLECVQDMDHENMFWYRQDPGLGLRLIYFSYDVKMKEKGDIPEGYSVSREKKERFSLILESASTNQTSMYLCASSFLGTSNFNEQFFGPGTRLTVL.

The CDR3 DNA reads TGTGCCAGCAGTAGTCCGATAGCTTTCACAGATACGCAGTATTTT. It yields the protein CASSSPIAFTDTQYF. The rearrangement joins TRBV7-8 to TRBJ2-3; D remains unclear. The CDR3 contains 15 residues. CDR1 is SGHVS and CDR2 is FQNEAQ in the germline V gene. Trimming left V 6 bases short and J 2 bases short, with 15 bases between.

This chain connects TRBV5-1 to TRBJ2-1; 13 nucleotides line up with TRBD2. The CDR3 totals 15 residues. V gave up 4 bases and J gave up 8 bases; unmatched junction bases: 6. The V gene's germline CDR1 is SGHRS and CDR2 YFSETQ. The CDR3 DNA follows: TGCGCCAGCAGCATCGGACTAGCGGGAGAGGATGAGCAGTTCTTC. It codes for CASSIGLAGEDEQFF.

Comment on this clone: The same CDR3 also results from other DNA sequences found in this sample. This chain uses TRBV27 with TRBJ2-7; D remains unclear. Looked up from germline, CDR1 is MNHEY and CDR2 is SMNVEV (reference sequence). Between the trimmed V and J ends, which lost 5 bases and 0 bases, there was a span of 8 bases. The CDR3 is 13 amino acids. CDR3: CASSQTVSYEQYF. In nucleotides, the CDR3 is TGTGCCAGCAGTCAAACCGTCTCCTACGAGCAGTACTTC.

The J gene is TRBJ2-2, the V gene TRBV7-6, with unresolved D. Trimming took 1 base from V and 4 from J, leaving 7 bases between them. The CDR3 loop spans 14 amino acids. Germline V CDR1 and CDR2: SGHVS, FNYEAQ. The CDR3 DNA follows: TGTGCCAGCAGCTTAGAGGCACCCACCGGGGAGCTGTTTTTT. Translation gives CASSLEAPTGELFF.

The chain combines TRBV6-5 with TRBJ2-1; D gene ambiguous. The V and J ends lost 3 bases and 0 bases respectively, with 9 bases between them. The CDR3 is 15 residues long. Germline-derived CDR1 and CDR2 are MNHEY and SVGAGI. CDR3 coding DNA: TGTGCCAGCAGTTATAAGGTCAGCTCCTACAATGAGCAGTTCTTC. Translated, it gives CASSYKVSSYNEQFF.

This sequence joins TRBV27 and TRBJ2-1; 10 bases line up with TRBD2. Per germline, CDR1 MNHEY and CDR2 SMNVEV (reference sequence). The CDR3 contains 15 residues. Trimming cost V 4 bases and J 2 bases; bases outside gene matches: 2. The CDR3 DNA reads TGTGCCAGCAGTTCCCTAGCGGGAGCCTACAATGAGCAGTTCTTC. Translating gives CASSSLAGAYNEQFF.

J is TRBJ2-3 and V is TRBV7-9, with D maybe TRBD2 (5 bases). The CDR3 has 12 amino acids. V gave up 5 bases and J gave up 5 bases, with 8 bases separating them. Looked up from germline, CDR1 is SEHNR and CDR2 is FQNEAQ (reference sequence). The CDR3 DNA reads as TGTGCCAGCAGCCCGGAGGTAGATACGCAGTATTTT. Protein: CASSPEVDTQYF.

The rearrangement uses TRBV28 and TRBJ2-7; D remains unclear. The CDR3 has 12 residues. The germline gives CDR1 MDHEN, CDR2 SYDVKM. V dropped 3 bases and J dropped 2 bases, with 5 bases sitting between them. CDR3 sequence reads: CASSFDTYEQYF. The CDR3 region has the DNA TGTGCCAGCAGTTTTGACACCTACGAGCAGTACTTC.

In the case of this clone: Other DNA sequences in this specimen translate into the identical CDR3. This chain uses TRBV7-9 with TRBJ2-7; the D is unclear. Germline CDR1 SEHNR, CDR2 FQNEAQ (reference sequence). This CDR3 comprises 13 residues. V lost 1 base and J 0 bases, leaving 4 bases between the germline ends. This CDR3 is CASSLVNSYEQYF. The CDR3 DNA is TGTGCCAGCAGCTTAGTAAACTCCTACGAGCAGTACTTC.

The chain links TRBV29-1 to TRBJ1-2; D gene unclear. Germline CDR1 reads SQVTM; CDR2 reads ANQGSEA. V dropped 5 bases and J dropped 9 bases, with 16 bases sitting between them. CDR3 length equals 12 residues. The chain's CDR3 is CSVLQIDRRYTF. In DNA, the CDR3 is TGCAGCGTTCTTCAGATCGACCGCCGCTACACCTTC. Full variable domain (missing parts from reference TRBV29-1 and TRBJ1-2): SAVISQKPSRDICQRGTSLTIQCQVDSQVTMMFWYRQQPGQSLTLIATANQGSEATYESGFVIDKFPISRPNLTFSTLTVSNMSPEDSSIYLCSVLQIDRRYTFGSGTRLTVV.

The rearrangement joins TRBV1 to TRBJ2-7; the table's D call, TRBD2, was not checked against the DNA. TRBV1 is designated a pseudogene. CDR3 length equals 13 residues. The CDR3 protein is CTSGLAENYEQYF. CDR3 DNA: TGCACCAGTGGACTAGCGGAAAACTACGAGCAGTACTTC.

CDR3 loop: CASSPGHPSINGYGYTF. In DNA form, the CDR3 reads TGTGCCAGCTCACCGGGACATCCCTCAATAAACGGCTATGGCTACACCTTC. The chain carries TRBV18 and TRBJ1-2; D possibly corresponds to TRBD1 (6 bases). The V end lost 3 bases, the J end lost 4 bases, and 21 bases lay between the germline ends. Germline assignment: CDR1 KGHSH and CDR2 LQKENI. The CDR3 totals 17 residues. The full variable domain, completed using reference TRBV18 and TRBJ1-2, is NAGVMQNPRHLVRRRGQEARLRCSPMKGHSHVYWYRQLPEEGLKFMVYLQKENIIDESGMPKERFSAEFPKEGPSILRIQQVVRGDSAAYFCASSPGHPSINGYGYTFGSGTRLTVV.

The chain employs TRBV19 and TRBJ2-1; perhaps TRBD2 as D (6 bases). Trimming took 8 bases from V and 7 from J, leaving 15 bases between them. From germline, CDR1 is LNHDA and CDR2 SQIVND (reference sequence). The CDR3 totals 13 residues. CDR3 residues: CASRPWLANEQFF. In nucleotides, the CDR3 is TGTGCCAGTCGGCCGTGGCTAGCGAATGAGCAGTTCTTC.

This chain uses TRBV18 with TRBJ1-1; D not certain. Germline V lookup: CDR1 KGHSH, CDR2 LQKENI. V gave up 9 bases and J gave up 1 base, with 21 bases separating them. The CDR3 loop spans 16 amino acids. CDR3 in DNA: TGTGCCAGTACCGTCCTCACCCGGGATTCGAACACTGAAGCTTTCTTT. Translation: CASTVLTRDSNTEAFF.

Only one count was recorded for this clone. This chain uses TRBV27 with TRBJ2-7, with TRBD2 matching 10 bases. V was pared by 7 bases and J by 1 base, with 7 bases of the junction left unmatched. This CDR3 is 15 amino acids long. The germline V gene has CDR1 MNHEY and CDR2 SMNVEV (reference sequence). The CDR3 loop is CASKIAGGTSYEQYF. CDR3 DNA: TGTGCCAGCAAAATAGCGGGAGGAACTTCCTACGAGCAGTACTTC.

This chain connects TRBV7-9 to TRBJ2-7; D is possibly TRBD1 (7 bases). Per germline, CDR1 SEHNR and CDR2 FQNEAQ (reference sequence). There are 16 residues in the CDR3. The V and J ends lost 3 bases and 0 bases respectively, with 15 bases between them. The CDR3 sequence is CASSLGGRDSSYEQYF. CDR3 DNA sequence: TGTGCCAGCAGCTTGGGGGGCAGGGACAGCTCCTACGAGCAGTACTTC.

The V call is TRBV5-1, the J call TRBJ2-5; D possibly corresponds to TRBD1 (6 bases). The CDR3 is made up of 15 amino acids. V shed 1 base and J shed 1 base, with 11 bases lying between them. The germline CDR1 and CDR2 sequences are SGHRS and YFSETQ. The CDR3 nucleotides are TGCGCCAGCAGCTTGATCGTCAGGGGCCAAGAGACCCAGTACTTC. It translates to CASSLIVRGQETQYF.

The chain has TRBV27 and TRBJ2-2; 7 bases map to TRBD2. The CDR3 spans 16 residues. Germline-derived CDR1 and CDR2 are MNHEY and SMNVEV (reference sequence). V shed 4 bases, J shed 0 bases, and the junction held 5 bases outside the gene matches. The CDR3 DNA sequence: TGTGCCAGCAGTTATCGGGGGGTAGCGAACACCGGGGAGCTGTTTTTT. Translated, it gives CASSYRGVANTGELFF.

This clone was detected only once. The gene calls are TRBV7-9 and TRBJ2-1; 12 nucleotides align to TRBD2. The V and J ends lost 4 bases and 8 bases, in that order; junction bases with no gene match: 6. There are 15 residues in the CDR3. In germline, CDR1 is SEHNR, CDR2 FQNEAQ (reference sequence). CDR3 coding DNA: TGTGCCAGCAGCTCGACTAGCGGGAGACGAGATGAGCAGTTCTTC. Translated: CASSSTSGRRDEQFF.

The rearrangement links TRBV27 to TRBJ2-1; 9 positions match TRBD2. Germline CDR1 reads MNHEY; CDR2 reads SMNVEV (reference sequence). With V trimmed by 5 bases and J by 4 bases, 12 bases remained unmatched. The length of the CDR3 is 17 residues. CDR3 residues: CASSPELASGVYNEQFF. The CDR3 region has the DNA TGTGCCAGCAGTCCCGAACTGGCTAGCGGGGTATACAATGAGCAGTTCTTC.

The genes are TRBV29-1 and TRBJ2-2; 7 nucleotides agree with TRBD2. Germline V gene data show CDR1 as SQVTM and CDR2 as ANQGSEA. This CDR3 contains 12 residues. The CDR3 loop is CSSWGGDGELFF. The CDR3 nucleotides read TGCAGTTCCTGGGGGGGAGACGGGGAGCTGTTTTTT.

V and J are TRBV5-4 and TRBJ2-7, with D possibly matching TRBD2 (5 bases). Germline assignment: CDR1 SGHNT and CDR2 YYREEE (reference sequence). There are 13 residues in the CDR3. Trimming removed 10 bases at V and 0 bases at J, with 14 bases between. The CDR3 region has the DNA TGTGCCGCCTCTCCGGACTCCTCCTACGAGCAGTACTTC. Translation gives CAASPDSSYEQYF.

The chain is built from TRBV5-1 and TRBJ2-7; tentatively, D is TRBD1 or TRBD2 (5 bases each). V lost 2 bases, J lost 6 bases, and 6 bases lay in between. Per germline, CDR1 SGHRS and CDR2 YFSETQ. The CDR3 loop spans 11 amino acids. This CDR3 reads CASSFGGEQYF. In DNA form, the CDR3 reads TGCGCCAGCAGCTTTGGGGGCGAGCAGTACTTC.